This T cell receptor (beta chain) stems from a study of blood T cell repertoires in COVID-19. Turning to the study itself: Acute and convalescent COVID-19 samples came from the United States, Italy and Spain. PBMCs, B-cell-depleted T cells, or T cells were the source of the cDNA or gDNA that made up the material.

Between the trimmed V and J ends, which lost 1 base and 0 bases, there was a span of 10 bases. CDR1 and CDR2 from the germline V gene are SGHNT and YENEEA. CDR3 length: 16 residues. In the original processing: The authors estimated nucleated cell counts from reference gene primer amplification. Profiling relied on immunoSEQ multiplex PCR, and the TCRdb table lists in-frame clones only, not all of them. V, J and clone size are taken as reported in that table, and D and trimming were inferred from the DNA itself. The top ten hold almost 6.5% of the sample, which has roughly 140,000 clones, more than 80% seen once.

This sequence joins TRBV11-3 and TRBJ1-3; D gene ambiguous. The receptor's source is a human donor in a cohort sampled during active COVID-19. The sequencing sample was made of peripheral blood. CDR3 protein: CASSLVSGPSGNTIYF. The CDR3 DNA reads TGTGCCAGCAGCTTAGTTTCAGGCCCCTCTGGAAACACCATATATTTT.